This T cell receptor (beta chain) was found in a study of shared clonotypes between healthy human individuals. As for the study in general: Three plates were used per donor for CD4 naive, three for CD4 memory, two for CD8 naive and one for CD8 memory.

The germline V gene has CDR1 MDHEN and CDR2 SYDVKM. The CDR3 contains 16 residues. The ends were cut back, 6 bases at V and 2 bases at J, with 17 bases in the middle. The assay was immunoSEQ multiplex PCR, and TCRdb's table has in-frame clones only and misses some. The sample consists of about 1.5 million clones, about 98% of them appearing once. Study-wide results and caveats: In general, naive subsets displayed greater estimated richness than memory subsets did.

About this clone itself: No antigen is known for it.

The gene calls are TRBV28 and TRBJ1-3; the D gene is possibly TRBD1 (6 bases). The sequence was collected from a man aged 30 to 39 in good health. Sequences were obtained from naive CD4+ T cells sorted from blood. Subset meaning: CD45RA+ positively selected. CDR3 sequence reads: CASRPTAAGAGNTIYF. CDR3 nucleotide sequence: TGTGCCAGCAGACCCACGGCGGCAGGGGCTGGAAACACCATATATTTT.